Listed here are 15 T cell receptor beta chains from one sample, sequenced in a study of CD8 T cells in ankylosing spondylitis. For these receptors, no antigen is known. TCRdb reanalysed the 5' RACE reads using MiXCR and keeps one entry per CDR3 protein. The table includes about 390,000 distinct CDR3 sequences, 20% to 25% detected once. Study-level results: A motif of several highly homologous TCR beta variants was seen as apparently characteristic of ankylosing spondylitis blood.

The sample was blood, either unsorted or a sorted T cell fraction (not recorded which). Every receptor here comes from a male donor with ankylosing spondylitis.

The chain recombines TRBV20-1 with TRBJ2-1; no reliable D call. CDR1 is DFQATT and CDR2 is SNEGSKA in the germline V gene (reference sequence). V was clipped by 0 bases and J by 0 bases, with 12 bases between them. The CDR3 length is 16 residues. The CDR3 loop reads CSARDGAPSSYNEQFF. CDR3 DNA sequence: TGCAGTGCTAGAGATGGAGCGCCAAGCTCCTACAATGAGCAGTTCTTC.

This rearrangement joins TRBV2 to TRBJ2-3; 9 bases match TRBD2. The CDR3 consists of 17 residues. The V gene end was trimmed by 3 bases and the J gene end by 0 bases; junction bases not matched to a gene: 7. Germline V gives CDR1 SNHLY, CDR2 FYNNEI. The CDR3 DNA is TGTGCCAGCAGTGAGGAGACTAGCGGAACTAGCACAGATACGCAGTATTTT. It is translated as CASSEETSGTSTDTQYF.

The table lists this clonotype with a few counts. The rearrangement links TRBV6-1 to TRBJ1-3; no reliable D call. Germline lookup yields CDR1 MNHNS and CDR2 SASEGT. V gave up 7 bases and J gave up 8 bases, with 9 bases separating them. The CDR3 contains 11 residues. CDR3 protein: CASKSLDTIYF. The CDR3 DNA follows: TGTGCCAGCAAGAGTTTGGACACCATATATTTT.

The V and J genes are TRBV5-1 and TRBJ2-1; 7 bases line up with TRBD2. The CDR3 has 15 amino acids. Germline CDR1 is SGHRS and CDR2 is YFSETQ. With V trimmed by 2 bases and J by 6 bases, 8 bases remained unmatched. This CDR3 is CASSLHGGRGNEQFF. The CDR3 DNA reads TGCGCCAGCAGCTTACACGGCGGGAGAGGCAATGAGCAGTTCTTC.

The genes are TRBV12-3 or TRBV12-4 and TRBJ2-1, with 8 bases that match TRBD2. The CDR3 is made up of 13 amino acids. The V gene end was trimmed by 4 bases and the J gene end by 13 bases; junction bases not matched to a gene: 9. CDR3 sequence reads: CASSSALAGAQFF. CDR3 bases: TGTGCCAGCAGTTCGGCTCTAGCGGGCGCCCAGTTCTTC.

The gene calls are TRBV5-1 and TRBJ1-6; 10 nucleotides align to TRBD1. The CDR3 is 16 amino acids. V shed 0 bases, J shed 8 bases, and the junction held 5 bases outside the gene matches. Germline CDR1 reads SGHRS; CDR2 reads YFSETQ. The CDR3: CASSLGDRGMDSPLHF. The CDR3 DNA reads TGCGCCAGCAGCTTGGGGGACAGGGGTATGGATTCACCCCTCCACTTT.

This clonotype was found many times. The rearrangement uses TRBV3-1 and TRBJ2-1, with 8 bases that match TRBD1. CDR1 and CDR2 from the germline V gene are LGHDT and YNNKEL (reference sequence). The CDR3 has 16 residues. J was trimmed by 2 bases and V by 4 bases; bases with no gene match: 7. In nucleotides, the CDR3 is TGTGCCAGCAGCCGGGTAGGGACAGGAGCCTACAATGAGCAGTTCTTC. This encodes CASSRVGTGAYNEQFF.

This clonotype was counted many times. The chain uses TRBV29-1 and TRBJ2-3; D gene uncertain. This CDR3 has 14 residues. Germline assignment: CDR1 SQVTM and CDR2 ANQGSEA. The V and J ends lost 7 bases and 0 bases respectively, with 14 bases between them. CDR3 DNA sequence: TGCAGCGCCACTAAGCACTCTAGCACAGATACGCAGTATTTT. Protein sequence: CSATKHSSTDTQYF.

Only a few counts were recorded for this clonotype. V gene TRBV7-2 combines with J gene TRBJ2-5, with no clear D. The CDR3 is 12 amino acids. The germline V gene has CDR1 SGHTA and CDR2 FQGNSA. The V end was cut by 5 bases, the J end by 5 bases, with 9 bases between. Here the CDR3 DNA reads TGTGCCAGCAGCGCGGCTCCTGAGACCCAGTACTTC. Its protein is CASSAAPETQYF. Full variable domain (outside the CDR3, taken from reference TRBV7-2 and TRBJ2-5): GAGVSQSPSNKVTEKGKDVELRCDPISGHTALYWYRQSLGQGLEFLIYFQGNSAPDKSGLPSDRFSAERTGGSVSTLTIQRTQQEDSAVYLCASSAAPETQYFGPGTRLLVL.

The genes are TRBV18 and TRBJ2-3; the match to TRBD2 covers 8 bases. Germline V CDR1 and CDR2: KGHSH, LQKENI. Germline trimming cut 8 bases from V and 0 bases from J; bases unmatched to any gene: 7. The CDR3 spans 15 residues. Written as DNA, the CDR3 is TGTGCCAGCCGGGGTAGCGGGACAAGCACAGATACGCAGTATTTT. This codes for CASRGSGTSTDTQYF.

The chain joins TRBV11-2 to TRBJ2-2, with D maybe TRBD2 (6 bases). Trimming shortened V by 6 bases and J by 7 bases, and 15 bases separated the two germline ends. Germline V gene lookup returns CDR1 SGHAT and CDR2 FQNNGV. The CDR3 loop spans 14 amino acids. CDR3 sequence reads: CASSLGGVFGELFF. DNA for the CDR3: TGTGCCAGCAGTCTAGGAGGGGTATTCGGGGAGCTGTTTTTT. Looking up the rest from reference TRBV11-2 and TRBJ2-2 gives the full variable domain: EAGVAQSPRYKIIEKRQSVAFWCNPISGHATLYWYQQILGQGPKLLIQFQNNGVVDDSQLPKDRFSAERLKGVDSTLKIQPAKLEDSAVYLCASSLGGVFGELFFGEGSRLTVL.

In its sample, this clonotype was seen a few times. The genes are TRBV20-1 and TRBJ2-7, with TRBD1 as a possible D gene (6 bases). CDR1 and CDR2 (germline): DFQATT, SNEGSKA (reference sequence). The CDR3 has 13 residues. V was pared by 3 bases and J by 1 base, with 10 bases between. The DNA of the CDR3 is TGCAGTGCTAGGGAGACAGGTTCCTACGAGCAGTACTTC. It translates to CSARETGSYEQYF.

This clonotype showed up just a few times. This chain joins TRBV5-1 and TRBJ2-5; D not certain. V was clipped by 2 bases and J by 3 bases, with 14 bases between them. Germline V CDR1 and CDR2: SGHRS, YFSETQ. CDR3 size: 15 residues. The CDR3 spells CASSLSAGREETQYF. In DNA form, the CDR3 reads TGCGCCAGCAGCTTATCGGCAGGAAGGGAAGAGACCCAGTACTTC.

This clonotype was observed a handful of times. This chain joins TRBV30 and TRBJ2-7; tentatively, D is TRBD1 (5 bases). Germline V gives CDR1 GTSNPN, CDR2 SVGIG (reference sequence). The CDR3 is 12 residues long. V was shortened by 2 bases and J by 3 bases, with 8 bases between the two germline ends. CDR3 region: CAWSLQGYEQYF. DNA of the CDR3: TGTGCCTGGAGTCTTCAGGGCTACGAGCAGTACTTC.

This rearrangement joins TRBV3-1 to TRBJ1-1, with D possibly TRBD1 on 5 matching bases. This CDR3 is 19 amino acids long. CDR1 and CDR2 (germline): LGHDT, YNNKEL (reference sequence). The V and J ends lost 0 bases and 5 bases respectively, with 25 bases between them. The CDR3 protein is CASSQEKFDRGALRTEAFF. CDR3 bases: TGTGCCAGCAGCCAAGAAAAGTTTGATAGGGGAGCTCTTAGAACTGAAGCTTTCTTT.